This TCR beta chain was retrieved from a study of blood T cells in healthy people across ages. Whole-study results and caveats: The study could not conclusively compare naive and antigen-experienced cells, given its unsorted PBMCs.

Every participating donor contributed around 9.5 milliliters of peripheral blood through a draw. The total RNA that was extracted per sample amounted to at least 5.5 micrograms. Together with a sample-barcoded 5' primer, a J-beta primer mix was included in a second PCR lasting roughly 7 to 11 cycles. Each of the cDNA molecules was tagged by a template-switch adaptor with 12 random nucleotides. TCRdb analysed the 5' RACE reads with MiXCR anew, one entry per CDR3 protein. The sample records hundreds of thousands of distinct CDR3 sequences, less than 45% being singletons. In the case of this clonotype: The target antigen is unknown.

This TCR was recovered from a man at least 80 years old in good health. Sequenced input: blood.

For the CDR3, the DNA is TGTGCCAGCAGCCTGAATAGCGGGTATATAGATACGCAGTATTTT. Protein product: CASSLNSGYIDTQYF. The V call is TRBV9, the J call TRBJ2-3, with 7 bases aligning to TRBD2. The CDR3 is made up of 15 amino acids. Germline CDR1 is SGDLS and CDR2 is YYNGEE. Trimming cost V 4 bases and J 5 bases; bases outside gene matches: 10.